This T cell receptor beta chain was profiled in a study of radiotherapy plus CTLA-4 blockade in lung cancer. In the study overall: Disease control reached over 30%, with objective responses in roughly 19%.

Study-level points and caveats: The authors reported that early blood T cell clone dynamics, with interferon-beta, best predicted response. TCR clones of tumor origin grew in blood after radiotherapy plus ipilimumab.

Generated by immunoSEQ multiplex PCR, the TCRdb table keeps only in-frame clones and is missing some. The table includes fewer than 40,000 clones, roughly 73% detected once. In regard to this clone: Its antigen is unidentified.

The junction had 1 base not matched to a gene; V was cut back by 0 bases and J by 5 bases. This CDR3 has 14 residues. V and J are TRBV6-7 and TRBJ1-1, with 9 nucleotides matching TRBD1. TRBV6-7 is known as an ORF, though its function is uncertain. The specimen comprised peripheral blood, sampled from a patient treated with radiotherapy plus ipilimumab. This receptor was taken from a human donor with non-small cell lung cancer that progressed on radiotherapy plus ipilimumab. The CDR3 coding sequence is TGTGCCAGCAGTTACTCGGACAGGGGAACTGAAGCTTTCTTT. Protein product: CASSYSDRGTEAFF.